Below are 13 T cell receptor beta chains sequenced from a single sample in a study of blood T cell repertoires in COVID-19. Sequenced by immunoSEQ multiplex PCR; TCRdb stores in-frame clones only, minus some. The sample shows about 210,000 clones, roughly 87% of them seen only once. Sequenced sample: peripheral blood. The source is a woman aged 55-75 years with COVID-19, enrolled during active disease.

J is TRBJ1-5 and V is TRBV2; TRBD1 aligns across 7 bases. This CDR3 region has 15 residues. Germline loops: CDR1 SNHLY, CDR2 FYNNEI. V lost 7 bases, J lost 3 bases, and 9 bases stayed unmatched. Written as DNA, the CDR3 is TGTGCCAGCACCCAGGGACAGACTACCAATCAGCCCCAGCATTTT. It codes for CASTQGQTTNQPQHF.

The V call is TRBV11-2, the J call TRBJ2-1; 10 bases agree with TRBD1. The CDR3 is 16 amino acids. The V and J ends lost 6 bases and 3 bases, in that order; junction bases with no gene match: 8. The V gene's germline CDR1 is SGHAT and CDR2 FQNNGV. In nucleotides, the CDR3 is TGTGCCAGCAGACGAGGGGGGACAGGGGTCTACAATGAGCAGTTCTTC. Translating gives CASRRGGTGVYNEQFF.

This clone was seen many times. The chain uses TRBV6-5 and TRBJ1-1, with 9 bases fitting TRBD1. The V gene's germline CDR1 is MNHEY and CDR2 SVGAGI. V shed 4 bases, J shed 3 bases, and the junction held 6 bases outside the gene matches. The CDR3 runs to 15 residues. Here the CDR3 DNA reads TGTGCCAGCAGTTCCACTGGGACAGGGTACACTGAAGCTTTCTTT. It encodes CASSSTGTGYTEAFF.

V usage is TRBV6-1 and J usage is TRBJ2-7, with TRBD2 as a possible D gene (5 bases). The CDR3 extends over 13 amino acids. Deletions cut 6 bases from V and 5 bases from J, with 14 bases between. Germline loops: CDR1 MNHNS, CDR2 SASEGT. The CDR3 nucleotides read TGTGCCAGCAGCTTAACTAGAGTGAACGAGCAGTACTTC. It specifies CASSLTRVNEQYF.

The rearrangement joins TRBV9 to TRBJ2-1; 9 nucleotides match TRBD2. Unmatched junction bases numbered 4, after V lost 4 bases and J lost 8 bases. Germline assignment: CDR1 SGDLS and CDR2 YYNGEE. CDR3 size: 13 residues. The CDR3 DNA reads as TGTGCCAGCAGCCAAGCGGGAGGATATGAGCAGTTCTTC. Translating gives CASSQAGGYEQFF.

This clone was detected only once. The genes are TRBV25-1 and TRBJ2-5, with D maybe TRBD1 (5 bases). Per germline, CDR1 MGHDK and CDR2 SYGVNS. The CDR3 contains 13 residues. V was pared by 3 bases and J by 7 bases, with 12 bases between. The CDR3 DNA follows: TGTGCCAGCAGTGACCCGCCTACAGGGACCCAGTACTTC. It encodes CASSDPPTGTQYF.

This clone was observed a single time. The chain recombines TRBV6-5 with TRBJ1-4; 8 nucleotides agree with TRBD1. With 7 bases clipped from V and 6 bases from J, the junction kept 7 bases outside the gene matches. Germline V CDR1 and CDR2: MNHEY, SVGAGI. The CDR3 is 14 amino acids. CDR3 sequence (DNA): TGTGCCAGCACTCCAGGGGGCGCGGATGAAAAACTGTTTTTT. It yields the protein CASTPGGADEKLFF.

The chain carries TRBV19 and TRBJ1-5, with a possible D match to TRBD1 (5 bases). Between the trimmed V and J ends, which lost 5 bases and 6 bases, there was a span of 17 bases. The CDR3 is 15 amino acids. Looked up from germline, CDR1 is LNHDA and CDR2 is SQIVND (reference sequence). As DNA, the CDR3 is TGTGCCAGTAGTGCCCAGGGAGGAATGGGTCAGCCCCAGCATTTT. Residues: CASSAQGGMGQPQHF.

This clone showed up many times. CDR3 sequence reads: CATSDPLGLASADTQYF. DNA for the CDR3: TGTGCCACCAGTGACCCTCTCGGGTTAGCGTCTGCAGATACGCAGTATTTT. The gene calls are TRBV24-1 and TRBJ2-3; possible D gene TRBD2, 5 bases. Per germline, CDR1 KGHDR and CDR2 SFDVKD. The CDR3 is 17 amino acids. Deletions cut 4 bases from V and 4 bases from J, with 20 bases between.

This clone occurred a few times. CDR3 nucleotide sequence: TGTGCCAGAAGCTTCAGGGGTGGGAAACAAGAGACCCAGTACTTC. Translating gives CARSFRGGKQETQYF. V usage is TRBV5-3 and J usage is TRBJ2-5; D is perhaps TRBD1 (6 bases). Being an ORF, TRBV5-3 has a function that is uncertain. Trimming cost V 2 bases and J 2 bases, with 13 bases left between them. This CDR3 spans 15 amino acids.

The chain uses TRBV3-1 (or the pseudogene TRBV3-2) and TRBJ1-1; no firm D call. This CDR3 region has 14 residues. V was cut by 5 bases and J by 1 base, with 11 bases left in between. Germline-derived CDR1 and CDR2 are LGHDT and YNNKEL (reference sequence). CDR3 sequence (DNA): TGTGCCAGCAGCTCCGGGGTTCGGAACACTGAAGCTTTCTTT. It is translated as CASSSGVRNTEAFF.

This clone came up a few times. The chain carries TRBV5-6 and TRBJ1-6, with 8 bases aligning to TRBD1. V lost 3 bases and J lost 10; bases outside the gene matches: 6. Germline CDR1 is SGHDT and CDR2 is YYEEEE. This CDR3 has 14 residues. CDR3 loop: CASSSTGDGSPLHF. The CDR3 DNA reads TGTGCCAGCAGCTCGACAGGGGATGGATCACCCCTCCACTTT.

This chain connects TRBV14 to TRBJ2-1; 10 bases agree with TRBD2. Losses at the gene ends were 1 base for V and 9 bases for J; bases not matched to a gene: 6. The CDR3 covers 15 residues. Germline loops: CDR1 SGHDN, CDR2 FVKESK. The CDR3 nucleotides read TGTGCCAGCAGCCAAGGTGGACTAGCGGTCACTGAGCAGTTCTTC. Translating gives CASSQGGLAVTEQFF.